The present TCR beta chain was sequenced within a study of response to subunit inactivated influenza vaccine. Overall study results and limits: Few additional T cells are recruited per seasonal influenza vaccination, authors suggested.

The CDR3 loop spans 14 amino acids. Trimming took off 5 bases at V and 6 bases at J, with 17 bases between the two ends. Germline CDR1 is LGHDT and CDR2 is YNNKEL (reference sequence). Concerning this clonotype: What it binds is not known.

TCRdb re-analysed the RT-PCR reads in MiXCR, keeping a single row per CDR3 protein. The sample contains approximately 730,000 distinct CDR3 sequences, approximately 15% of which appear only once. The sequences come from PBMCs from blood, collected approximately 15 days before vaccination. The receptor was isolated from a man aged 45-65 years who received an inactivated influenza vaccine. This chain joins TRBV3-1 and TRBJ2-7, with D tentatively TRBD1 or TRBD2 (6 bases each). The CDR3 loop is CASSTSGGRGEQYF. CDR3 DNA: TGTGCCAGCAGCACCTCCGGGGGCCGGGGCGAGCAGTACTTC.